This is a list of T cell receptor beta chains from one sample in a study of blood T cell repertoires in COVID-19. Using immunoSEQ multiplex PCR, the repertoire was profiled, and TCRdb retains in-frame clones only, with some absent. The profile covers 250,000 to 300,000 clones, with about 87% appearing a single time and 6.9% taken by the ten largest. Sequenced material: peripheral blood. The receptors were sampled from a woman in her thirties who had recovered from COVID-19. CDR3s include the opening cysteine and the closing phenylalanine or tryptophan. A D gene is named only where the DNA matches it firmly. Size values are once, few and many counts, or a class for expanded clones, and some rows have none.

>TRBV2|NA|TRBJ2-5|TRBD2
CASSGGATQETQYF
TGTGCCAGTAGCGGGGGAGCTACCCAAGAGACCCAGTACTTC
>TRBV5-5|NA|TRBJ2-3|NA
CASSLGGSGTDTQYF
TGTGCCAGCAGCTTGGGGGGCTCTGGCACAGATACGCAGTATTTT
>TRBV7-2|NA|TRBJ1-1|NA
CASSLFPGVDTEAFF
TGTGCCAGCAGCTTATTCCCCGGGGTAGACACTGAAGCTTTCTTT
>TRBV29-1|NA|TRBJ2-3|TRBD2
CSVGGAGSTDTQYF
TGCAGCGTGGGTGGAGCGGGGAGCACAGATACGCAGTATTTT
>TRBV5-6|NA|TRBJ2-7|NA
CASSLGRATYEQYF
TGTGCCAGCAGCTTGGGGAGGGCCACGTACGAGCAGTACTTC
>TRBV30|NA|TRBJ1-2|TRBD1
CAWSGGEQGRHGYTF
TGTGCCTGGAGTGGTGGGGAACAGGGGCGGCATGGCTACACCTTC
>TRBV6-2/TRBV6-3|NA|TRBJ1-1|NA
CASSYSLTEAFF
TGTGCCAGCAGTTATAGCCTCACTGAAGCTTTCTTT
>TRBV15|NA|TRBJ2-1|NA
CATSRDPRTNNEQFF
TGTGCCACCAGCAGAGATCCCCGGACAAACAATGAGCAGTTCTTC
>TRBV4-1|once|TRBJ1-4|NA
CASSPPGAEKLFF
TGCGCCAGCAGTCCCCCAGGGGCGGAAAAACTGTTTTTT
>TRBV20-1|NA|TRBJ1-1|TRBD1
CSASTGGTEAFF
TGCAGTGCTAGTACAGGGGGCACTGAAGCTTTCTTT
>TRBV19|NA|TRBJ1-2|TRBD1
CASSKGDSFNYGYTF
TGTGCCAGTAGTAAAGGGGACAGCTTTAACTATGGCTACACCTTC
>TRBV9|NA|TRBJ2-1|TRBD2
CASSVSLAGEQFF
TGTGCCAGCAGCGTATCCCTAGCGGGTGAGCAGTTCTTC
>TRBV19|NA|TRBJ1-2|NA
CASTSRDIDGYTF
TGTGCCAGTACCTCTCGGGACATAGATGGCTACACCTTC
>TRBV7-2|NA|TRBJ1-2|TRBD1
CASSLYLGQNYGYTF
TGTGCCAGCAGCTTGTATTTGGGACAGAACTATGGCTACACCTTC
>TRBV6-1|NA|TRBJ2-3|TRBD1
CASSEWDRGLTDTQYF
TGTGCCAGCAGTGAATGGGACAGGGGTCTCACAGATACGCAGTATTTT
>TRBV7-3|NA|TRBJ1-1|NA
CASKWAVNTEAFF
TGTGCCAGCAAATGGGCAGTGAACACTGAAGCTTTCTTT